A single sample is the source of the 32 T cell receptor beta chains below, sequenced in a study of blood T cell repertoires in COVID-19. Using immunoSEQ multiplex PCR, the repertoire was profiled, and TCRdb retains in-frame clones only, with some absent. The sample includes approximately 150,000 clones, 86% of them seen just once. The sample was peripheral blood. The origin of the receptors is a woman in her seventies with acute or convalescent COVID-19.

The chain joins TRBV9 to TRBJ2-4, with TRBD2 identical over 8 bases. Germline CDR1 is SGDLS and CDR2 is YYNGEE. The junction had 10 bases not matched to a gene; V was cut back by 2 bases and J by 0 bases. There are 18 residues in the CDR3. The CDR3 sequence: CASSVGSGTLLAKNIQYF. CDR3 coding DNA: TGTGCCAGCAGCGTGGGTAGCGGGACGCTTCTAGCCAAAAACATTCAGTACTTC.

The V call is TRBV10-3, the J call TRBJ1-1; no definite D call. Trimming took off 5 bases at V and 5 bases at J, with 18 bases between the two ends. The CDR3 has 15 residues. CDR1 and CDR2 from the germline V gene are ENHRY and SYGVKD. Here the CDR3 DNA reads TGTGCCATCAGTCCCGGGATGCAGGTAGGAACTGAAGCTTTCTTT. Translated, it gives CAISPGMQVGTEAFF.

The chain employs TRBV7-3 and TRBJ2-1, with D perhaps TRBD2 (5 bases). This CDR3 is built from 13 residues. V was pared by 0 bases and J by 9 bases, with 9 bases between. The germline V gene encodes CDR1 SGHTA and CDR2 FQGTGA. This chain's CDR3 is CASSLTRESEQFF. In nucleotides, the CDR3 is TGTGCCAGCAGCTTAACGAGGGAGAGTGAGCAGTTCTTC.

The chain carries TRBV12-3 or TRBV12-4 and TRBJ2-1, with 11 bases lining up with TRBD2. The CDR3 is 12 residues long. Trimming at V came to 4 bases and at J to 15 bases, leaving 5 bases not matched to a gene. The CDR3 sequence is CASSSSGGPTFF. For the CDR3, the DNA is TGTGCCAGCAGTTCTAGCGGGGGGCCTACGTTCTTC.

The rearrangement links TRBV5-5 to TRBJ2-3; the D gene is possibly TRBD1 (6 bases). V shed 4 bases and J shed 5 bases, with 11 bases lying between them. The CDR3 length is 13 residues. CDR1 and CDR2 from the germline V gene are SGHKS and YYEKEE (reference sequence). CDR3 protein: CASSRNREDTQYF. CDR3 sequence (DNA): TGTGCCAGCAGCAGGAACAGGGAAGATACGCAGTATTTT.

The rearrangement joins TRBV7-8 to TRBJ2-1, with D maybe TRBD2 (6 bases). The length of the CDR3 is 15 residues. Trimming pared 4 bases from V and 3 bases from J, leaving 13 bases between. Germline assignment: CDR1 SGHVS and CDR2 FQNEAQ. The CDR3 DNA sequence: TGTGCCAGCAGCTCCCCCGGCGGGGTCTACAATGAGCAGTTCTTC. Translated, it gives CASSSPGGVYNEQFF. Full variable domain (rest looked up from reference TRBV7-8 and TRBJ2-1): GAGVSQSPRYKVAKRGQDVALRCDPISGHVSLFWYQQALGQGPEFLTYFQNEAQLDKSGLPSDRFFAERPEGSVSTLKIQRTQQEDSAVYLCASSSPGGVYNEQFFGPGTRLTVL.

The chain joins TRBV19 to TRBJ1-1; no reliable D call. This CDR3 is built from 14 residues. V lost 3 bases, J lost 0 bases, and 8 bases lay in between. Germline CDR1 reads LNHDA; CDR2 reads SQIVND (reference sequence). The CDR3 sequence is CASSMSGMNTEAFF. CDR3 nucleotide sequence: TGTGCCAGTAGTATGTCAGGAATGAACACTGAAGCTTTCTTT.

This chain joins TRBV19 and TRBJ1-3; 10 bases fit TRBD1. With V trimmed by 4 bases and J by 0 bases, 3 bases remained unmatched. Per germline, CDR1 LNHDA and CDR2 SQIVND (reference sequence). The CDR3 is 16 amino acids. The CDR3 loop reads CASSTGTGVSGNTIYF. The CDR3 nucleotides are TGTGCCAGTAGTACCGGGACAGGGGTCTCTGGAAACACCATATATTTT.

The count of this clone is one. V is TRBV5-4 and J is TRBJ2-1, with 7 nucleotides matching TRBD2. The J segment lost 9 bases and the V segment lost 2 bases, leaving 5 bases of the junction unmatched. Germline loops: CDR1 SGHNT, CDR2 YYREEE (reference sequence). The length of the CDR3 is 13 residues. CDR3 amino acids: CASSFGGDAEQFF. The CDR3 nucleotides read TGTGCCAGCAGCTTTGGGGGGGATGCTGAGCAGTTCTTC. Combining the CDR3 with reference TRBV5-4 and TRBJ2-1 gives the whole variable domain ETGVTQSPTHLIKTRGQQVTLRCSSQSGHNTVSWYQQALGQGPQFIFQYYREEENGRGNFPPRFSGLQFPNYSSELNVNALELDDSALYLCASSFGGDAEQFFGPGTRLTVL.

This clone has more than one count but fewer than ten. The chain uses TRBV30 and TRBJ1-5; the D gene is possibly TRBD1 (5 bases). This CDR3 has 14 amino acids. CDR1 and CDR2 (germline): GTSNPN, SVGIG (reference sequence). V shed 1 base and J shed 6 bases, with 13 bases lying between them. The CDR3 nucleotides read TGTGCCTGGAGTGGACTTATGGGGGGTCAGCCCCAGCATTTT. Translating it yields CAWSGLMGGQPQHF.

The chain uses TRBV7-2 and TRBJ2-5, with 8 positions matching TRBD2. The CDR3 is 17 residues long. V shed 1 base and J 2 bases; nucleotides not matched to a gene: 9. Looked up from germline, CDR1 is SGHTA and CDR2 is FQGNSA. The CDR3 sequence: CASSLGSPASGQETQYF. DNA for the CDR3: TGTGCCAGCAGCTTAGGTAGTCCCGCTAGCGGGCAAGAGACCCAGTACTTC.

This clone was counted between two and nine times. The chain combines TRBV10-3 with TRBJ2-1, with 15 nucleotides matching TRBD2. Trimming took 4 bases from V and 9 from J; bases not matched to a gene: 7. This CDR3 contains 16 residues. Germline CDR1 reads ENHRY; CDR2 reads SYGVKD. The CDR3 loop is CAISVGLAGGFSEQFF. The CDR3 region has the DNA TGTGCCATCAGTGTGGGACTAGCGGGAGGATTTAGTGAGCAGTTCTTC.

The rearrangement uses TRBV18 and TRBJ1-2; TRBD1 agrees at 9 bases. CDR3 length equals 16 residues. V lost 4 bases, J lost 2 bases, and 8 bases stayed unmatched. Looked up from germline, CDR1 is KGHSH and CDR2 is LQKENI. CDR3: CASSLGTGTGNYGYTF. DNA for the CDR3: TGTGCCAGCTCACTTGGCACCGGGACAGGGAACTATGGCTACACCTTC. The variable domain in full, completed from reference TRBV18 and TRBJ1-2, reads NAGVMQNPRHLVRRRGQEARLRCSPMKGHSHVYWYRQLPEEGLKFMVYLQKENIIDESGMPKERFSAEFPKEGPSILRIQQVVRGDSAAYFCASSLGTGTGNYGYTFGSGTRLTVV.

This chain joins TRBV28 and TRBJ1-5; 7 bases fit TRBD1. The germline V gene has CDR1 MDHEN and CDR2 SYDVKM. Trimming at V came to 5 bases and at J to 6 bases, leaving 4 bases not matched to a gene. The length of the CDR3 is 13 residues. The CDR3 DNA is TGTGCCAGCAGTGGGGACAGACTTCAGCCCCAGCATTTT. Its protein is CASSGDRLQPQHF.

The chain employs TRBV30 and TRBJ2-7; 11 nucleotides align to TRBD2. Germline assignment: CDR1 GTSNPN and CDR2 SVGIG (reference sequence). Trimming at V came to 2 bases and at J to 4 bases, leaving 4 bases not matched to a gene. The CDR3 runs 14 residues. For the CDR3, the DNA is TGTGCCTGGAGTTTTAGCGGGGGGGCTTACGAGCAGTACTTC. This encodes CAWSFSGGAYEQYF.

This chain connects TRBV19 to TRBJ2-7; TRBD2 agrees at 12 bases. CDR1 and CDR2 from the germline V gene are LNHDA and SQIVND (reference sequence). The CDR3 totals 16 residues. The junction had 9 bases not matched to a gene; V was cut back by 5 bases and J by 4 bases. CDR3 sequence reads: CASSARLAGVWYEQYF. CDR3 sequence (DNA): TGTGCCAGTAGTGCAAGACTAGCGGGAGTTTGGTACGAGCAGTACTTC. The full variable domain, completed using reference TRBV19 and TRBJ2-7, is DGGITQSPKYLFRKEGQNVTLSCEQNLNHDAMYWYRQDPGQGLRLIYYSQIVNDFQKGDIAEGYSVSREKKESFPLTVTSAQKNPTAFYLCASSARLAGVWYEQYFGPGTRLTVT.

The rearrangement uses TRBV18 and TRBJ1-3, with TRBD1 matching 9 bases. After removal of 2 bases from V and 0 bases from J, the junction contained 5 bases not matched to a gene. The length of the CDR3 is 17 residues. The germline gives CDR1 KGHSH, CDR2 LQKENI. The DNA for the CDR3 is TGTGCCAGCTCACCATGGGGACAGGGTTCCTCTGGAAACACCATATATTTT. It encodes CASSPWGQGSSGNTIYF.

Here the CDR3 DNA reads TGCGCCAGCAGCCAAGGACGGGGGGCCGCCACCGGGGAGCTGTTTTTT. This gives the protein CASSQGRGAATGELFF. The chain has TRBV4-3 and TRBJ2-2, with D perhaps matching TRBD2 (7 bases). Germline CDR1 reads LGHNA; CDR2 reads YSLEER. The CDR3 has 16 residues. V lost 1 base to trimming and J lost 4 bases, with 13 bases between them.

Comment on this clone: Germline is not matched at one junction end, which may reflect a read error. V gene TRBV4-3 combines with J gene TRBJ2-1; D might be TRBD1 (6 bases). This CDR3 comprises 17 residues. Germline lookup yields CDR1 LGHNA and CDR2 YSLEER. CDR3: CASSLWGRRGSNNEQFF. Written as DNA, the CDR3 is TGCGCCAGCAGCCTGTGGGGCCGCAGGGGCTCCAACAATGAGCAGTTCTTC.

This chain joins TRBV5-1 and TRBJ2-1; D is unresolved. The V gene's germline CDR1 is SGHRS and CDR2 YFSETQ. This CDR3 has 15 residues. Trimming took 7 bases from V and 6 from J, leaving 20 bases between them. In nucleotides, the CDR3 is TGCGCCAGCGCCACCCGCGGAGTCCAACCCAATGAGCAGTTCTTC. It yields the protein CASATRGVQPNEQFF.

The chain employs TRBV19 and TRBJ1-5; 7 nucleotides align to TRBD1. In germline, CDR1 is LNHDA, CDR2 SQIVND (reference sequence). V dropped 5 bases and J dropped 3; count of bases not matched to a gene: 10. The CDR3 spans 16 residues. The CDR3: CASSFHSGQINQPQHF. The DNA of the CDR3 is TGTGCCAGTAGTTTCCACTCGGGACAGATCAATCAGCCCCAGCATTTT.

The chain uses TRBV10-3 and TRBJ2-3; 8 bases are a match to TRBD2. CDR1 is ENHRY and CDR2 is SYGVKD in the germline V gene. This CDR3 spans 15 amino acids. The V segment lost 5 bases and the J segment 0 bases; nucleotides outside the gene matches: 4. CDR3: CAISRGGTSTDTQYF. The CDR3 DNA reads TGTGCCATCAGTCGGGGGGGAACTAGCACAGATACGCAGTATTTT.

The DNA for the CDR3 is TGTGCCAGCAGCGTCCCAGGGTCCGCCGAGCAGTACTTC. Amino acids: CASSVPGSAEQYF. The chain links TRBV7-6 to TRBJ2-7; maybe TRBD1 (5 bases). Germline CDR1 SGHVS, CDR2 FNYEAQ. V gave up 5 bases and J gave up 6 bases, with 14 bases separating them. The CDR3 loop spans 13 amino acids.

The chain uses TRBV19 and TRBJ2-3; 7 nucleotides agree with TRBD2. J lost 4 bases, V lost 6 bases, and 13 bases had no gene match. The CDR3 has 16 amino acids. From germline, CDR1 is LNHDA and CDR2 SQIVND (reference sequence). CDR3 residues: CASRTRDYYAADTQYF. The CDR3, as DNA: TGTGCCAGTAGAACCCGGGACTATTACGCAGCAGATACGCAGTATTTT.

The CDR3 reads CASSAGLQVETQYF. DNA for the CDR3: TGCGCCAGCAGCGCGGGACTGCAGGTGGAGACCCAGTACTTC. The J gene is TRBJ2-5, the V gene TRBV5-1; possibly TRBD2 for D (6 bases). V was trimmed by 4 bases and J by 5 bases, leaving 15 bases between them. Germline CDR1 reads SGHRS; CDR2 reads YFSETQ. The CDR3 covers 14 residues.

The chain has TRBV6-5 and TRBJ2-3, with D perhaps TRBD1 (6 bases). Germline assignment: CDR1 MNHEY and CDR2 SVGAGI. Trimming removed 6 bases at V and 1 base at J, with 11 bases between. CDR3 length: 14 residues. The CDR3 bases are TGTGCCAGCAGGATCCCAGGGGGCACAGATACGCAGTATTTT. Amino acid sequence: CASRIPGGTDTQYF.

The chain recombines TRBV3-1 (or the pseudogene TRBV3-2) with TRBJ2-5; 8 bases match TRBD1. The CDR3 has 17 amino acids. Looked up from germline, CDR1 is LGHDT and CDR2 is YNNKEL (reference sequence). The V and J ends lost 1 base and 5 bases, in that order; junction bases with no gene match: 12. The chain's CDR3 is CASSQGVGQGLRETQYF. CDR3 nucleotides: TGTGCCAGCAGCCAAGGGGTAGGACAGGGTCTTAGGGAGACCCAGTACTTC.

This clone was seen a single time. The V gene is TRBV7-2, the J gene TRBJ2-7; 7 positions match TRBD2. This CDR3 region has 13 residues. Per germline, CDR1 SGHTA and CDR2 FQGNSA. V dropped 5 bases and J dropped 3; count of bases not matched to a gene: 4. The CDR3 nucleotides are TGTGCCAGCAGCCATACGGGGGGCTACGAGCAGTACTTC. Residues: CASSHTGGYEQYF.

The CDR3 DNA is TGTGCCAGCAGTTACAATTCTGGCAGGGGGCAGCAAGAGACCCAGTACTTC. Amino acid sequence: CASSYNSGRGQQETQYF. This chain uses TRBV6-2 or TRBV6-3 with TRBJ2-5; 8 positions agree with TRBD1. This CDR3 region has 17 residues. Germline V gene data show CDR1 as MNHEY and CDR2 as SVGEGT. V lost 2 bases and J lost 2; bases outside the gene matches: 10.

About this clone itself: The sample holds other DNA sequences that translate to the same CDR3. This chain connects TRBV5-1 to TRBJ2-3; the match to TRBD1 covers 11 bases. The germline gives CDR1 SGHRS, CDR2 YFSETQ. The ends lost 0 bases at V and 4 bases at J; junction bases unmatched: 1. The CDR3 length is 15 residues. The CDR3 is CASSLGDRGSDTQYF. For the CDR3, the DNA is TGCGCCAGCAGCTTGGGGGACAGGGGGTCAGATACGCAGTATTTT.

This chain connects TRBV7-9 to TRBJ1-2, with D possibly TRBD1 on 6 matching bases. V was cut by 5 bases and J by 7 bases, with 14 bases left in between. The CDR3 runs to 13 residues. The germline CDR1 and CDR2 sequences are SEHNR and FQNEAQ (reference sequence). The CDR3 region has the DNA TGTGCCAGCAGCCTACCAGGGGCTGGTGGCTACACCTTC. Protein: CASSLPGAGGYTF.

The V and J genes are TRBV11-2 and TRBJ2-4; TRBD1 is a possible D gene (7 bases). Germline CDR1 reads SGHAT; CDR2 reads FQNNGV. V lost 5 bases to trimming and J lost 0 bases, with 14 bases between them. The CDR3 runs to 16 residues. The CDR3 spells CASSLRGEKAKNIQYF. CDR3 bases: TGTGCCAGCAGCCTCAGGGGGGAAAAAGCCAAAAACATTCAGTACTTC.